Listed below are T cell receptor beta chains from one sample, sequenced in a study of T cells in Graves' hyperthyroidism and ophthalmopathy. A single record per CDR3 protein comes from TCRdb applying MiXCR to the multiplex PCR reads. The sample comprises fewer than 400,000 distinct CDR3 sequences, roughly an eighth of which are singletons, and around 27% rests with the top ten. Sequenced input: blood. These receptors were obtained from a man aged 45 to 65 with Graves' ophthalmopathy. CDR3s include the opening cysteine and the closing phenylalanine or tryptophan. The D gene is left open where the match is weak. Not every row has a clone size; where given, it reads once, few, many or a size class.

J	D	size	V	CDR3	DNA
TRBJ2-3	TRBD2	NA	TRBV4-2	CASSQDPSGSTDTQYF	TGTGCCAGCAGCCAAGATCCCAGCGGGAGTACAGATACGCAGTATTTT
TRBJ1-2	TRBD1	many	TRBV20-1	CSAPGTVNYGYTF	TGCAGTGCTCCCGGGACAGTCAACTATGGCTACACCTTC
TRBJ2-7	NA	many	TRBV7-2	CASSSGAVLEQYF	TGTGCCAGCAGCTCCGGGGCCGTCCTCGAGCAGTACTTC
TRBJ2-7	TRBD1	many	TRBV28	CASSTIGTGQAYEQYF	TGTGCCAGCAGTACCATTGGGACAGGTCAGGCCTACGAGCAGTACTTC
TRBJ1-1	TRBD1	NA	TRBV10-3	CAITDPHDRGGTEAFF	TGTGCCATCACCGACCCCCACGACAGGGGCGGGACTGAAGCTTTCTTT
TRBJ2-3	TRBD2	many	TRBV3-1	CASSHFSLAGGQDTQYF	TGTGCCAGCAGCCACTTCTCCTTAGCGGGGGGTCAAGATACGCAGTATTTT
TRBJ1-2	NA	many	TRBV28	CASSFSEGYINGYTF	TGTGCCAGCAGTTTTTCGGAGGGGTATATCAATGGCTACACCTTC
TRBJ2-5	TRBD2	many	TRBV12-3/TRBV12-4	CASRPTSGDKETQYF	TGTGCCAGCAGGCCGACTAGCGGAGACAAAGAGACCCAGTACTTC
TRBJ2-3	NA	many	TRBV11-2	CASSSTGGTDTQYF	TGTGCCAGCAGCTCGACGGGAGGCACAGATACGCAGTATTTT
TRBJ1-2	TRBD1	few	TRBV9	CASSGRDRPLYGYTF	TGTGCCAGCAGCGGCCGGGACAGGCCCCTCTATGGCTACACCTTC
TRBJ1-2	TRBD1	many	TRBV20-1	CSAYDRGLGYTF	TGCAGTGCCTACGACAGGGGGCTGGGCTACACCTTC
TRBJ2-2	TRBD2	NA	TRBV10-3	CAINTSGGNTGELFF	TGTGCCATCAATACTAGCGGAGGGAACACCGGGGAGCTGTTTTTT
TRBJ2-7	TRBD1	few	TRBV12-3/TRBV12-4	CASSGQVPYEQYF	TGTGCCAGCAGCGGACAGGTTCCCTACGAGCAGTACTTC
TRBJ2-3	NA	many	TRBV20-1	CSAEAGFWGPDTQYF	TGCAGTGCTGAGGCCGGTTTCTGGGGGCCAGATACGCAGTATTTT
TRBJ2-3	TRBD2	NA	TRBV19	CASSIEGGTQYF	TGTGCCAGTAGTATAGAGGGGGGGACGCAGTATTTT
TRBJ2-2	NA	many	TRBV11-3	CASSPIWGKGELFF	TGTGCCAGCAGTCCAATCTGGGGAAAGGGGGAGCTGTTTTTT
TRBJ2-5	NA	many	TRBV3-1	CASSQDTGGQYF	TGTGCCAGCAGCCAAGATACCGGGGGCCAGTACTTC
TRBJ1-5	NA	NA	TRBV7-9	CASSLDGIPNQPQHF	TGTGCCAGCAGCTTAGACGGGATACCCAATCAGCCCCAGCATTTT
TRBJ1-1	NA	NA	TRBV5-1	CASRQGGSTEALF	TGCGCCAGCCGGCAGGGTGGGAGCACTGAAGCTCTCTTT